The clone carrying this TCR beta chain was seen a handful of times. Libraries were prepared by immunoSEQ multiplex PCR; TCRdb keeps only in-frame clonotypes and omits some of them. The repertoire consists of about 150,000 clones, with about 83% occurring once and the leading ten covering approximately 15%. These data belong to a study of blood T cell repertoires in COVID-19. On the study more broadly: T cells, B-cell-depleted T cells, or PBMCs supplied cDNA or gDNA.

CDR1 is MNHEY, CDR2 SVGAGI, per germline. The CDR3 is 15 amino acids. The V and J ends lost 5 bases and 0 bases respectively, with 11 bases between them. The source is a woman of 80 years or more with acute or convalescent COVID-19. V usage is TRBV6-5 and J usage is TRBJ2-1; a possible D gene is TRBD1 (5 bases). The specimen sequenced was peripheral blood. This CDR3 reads CASSLGQGSYNEQFF. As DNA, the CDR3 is TGTGCCAGCAGTCTCGGGCAGGGCTCCTACAATGAGCAGTTCTTC.